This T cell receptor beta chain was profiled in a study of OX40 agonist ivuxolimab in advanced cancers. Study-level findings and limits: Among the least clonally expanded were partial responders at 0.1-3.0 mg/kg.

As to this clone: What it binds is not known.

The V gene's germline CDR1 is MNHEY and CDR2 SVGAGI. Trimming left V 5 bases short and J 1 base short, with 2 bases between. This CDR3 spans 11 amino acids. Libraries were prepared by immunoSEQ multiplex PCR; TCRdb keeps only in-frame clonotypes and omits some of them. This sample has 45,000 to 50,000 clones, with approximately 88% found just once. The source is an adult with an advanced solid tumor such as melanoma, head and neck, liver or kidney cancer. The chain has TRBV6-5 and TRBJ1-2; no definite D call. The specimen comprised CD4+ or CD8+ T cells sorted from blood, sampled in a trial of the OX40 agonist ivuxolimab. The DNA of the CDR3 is TGTGCCAGCAGTGTTAACTATGGCTACACCTTC. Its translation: CASSVNYGYTF.